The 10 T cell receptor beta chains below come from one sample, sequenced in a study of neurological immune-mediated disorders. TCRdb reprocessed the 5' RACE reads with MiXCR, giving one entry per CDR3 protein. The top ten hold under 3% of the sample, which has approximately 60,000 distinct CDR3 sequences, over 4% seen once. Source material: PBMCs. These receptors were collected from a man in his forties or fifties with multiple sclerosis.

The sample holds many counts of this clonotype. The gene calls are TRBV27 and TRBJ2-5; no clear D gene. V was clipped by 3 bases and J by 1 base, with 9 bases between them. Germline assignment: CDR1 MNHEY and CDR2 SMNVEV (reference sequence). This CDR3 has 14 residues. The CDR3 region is CASSFAAGQETQYF. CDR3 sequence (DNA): TGTGCCAGCAGTTTTGCGGCAGGCCAAGAGACCCAGTACTTC.

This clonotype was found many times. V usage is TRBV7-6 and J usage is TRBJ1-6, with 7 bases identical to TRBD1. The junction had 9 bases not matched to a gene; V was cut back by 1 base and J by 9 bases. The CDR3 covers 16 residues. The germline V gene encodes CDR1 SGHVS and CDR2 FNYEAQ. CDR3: CASSLGRGNSRSPLHF. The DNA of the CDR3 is TGTGCCAGCAGCTTAGGCAGGGGGAATAGTCGTTCACCCCTCCACTTT.

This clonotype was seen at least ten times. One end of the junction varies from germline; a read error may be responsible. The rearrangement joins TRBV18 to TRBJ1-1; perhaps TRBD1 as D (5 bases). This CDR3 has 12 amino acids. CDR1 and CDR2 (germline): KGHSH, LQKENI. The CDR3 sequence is CASSPLPGDAEF. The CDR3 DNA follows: TGTGCCAGCTCACCGTTACCGGGGGACGCTGAGTTT. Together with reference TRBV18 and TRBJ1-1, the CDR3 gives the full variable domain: NAGVMQNPRHLVRRRGQEARLRCSPMKGHSHVYWYRQLPEEGLKFMVYLQKENIIDESGMPKERFSAEFPKEGPSILRIQQVVRGDSAAYFCASSPLPGDAEFGQGTRLTVV.

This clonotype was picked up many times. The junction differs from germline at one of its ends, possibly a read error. DNA of the CDR3: TGCGCCAGCAGTGTAAGTCCCCCCAATCAGCCCCAGAATTTT. It yields the protein CASSVSPPNQPQNF. The V and J genes are TRBV10-2 and TRBJ1-5; D call uncertain. This CDR3 has 14 residues. Germline loops: CDR1 WSHSY, CDR2 SAAADI.

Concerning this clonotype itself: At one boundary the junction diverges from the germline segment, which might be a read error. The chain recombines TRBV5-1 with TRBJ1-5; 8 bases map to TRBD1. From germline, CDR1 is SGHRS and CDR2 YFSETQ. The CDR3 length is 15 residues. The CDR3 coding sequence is TGCGCCAGCAGCTCACTGACAGGGGCGGATCAGCCCCAGAATTTT. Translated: CASSSLTGADQPQNF.

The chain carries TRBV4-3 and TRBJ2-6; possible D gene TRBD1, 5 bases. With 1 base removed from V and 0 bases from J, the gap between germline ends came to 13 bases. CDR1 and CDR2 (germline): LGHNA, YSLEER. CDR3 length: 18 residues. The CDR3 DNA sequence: TGCGCCAGCAGCCAAGTCCTTTTGGGGCGCTCTGGGGCCAACGTCCTGACTTTC. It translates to CASSQVLLGRSGANVLTF.

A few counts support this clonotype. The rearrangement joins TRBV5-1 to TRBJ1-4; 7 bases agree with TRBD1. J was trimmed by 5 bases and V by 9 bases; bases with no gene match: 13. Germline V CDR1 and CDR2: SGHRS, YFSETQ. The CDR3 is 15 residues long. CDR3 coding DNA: TGCGCCAAGAAGGGACAGAGTGGGGAAAATGAAAAACTGTTTTTT. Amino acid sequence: CAKKGQSGENEKLFF.

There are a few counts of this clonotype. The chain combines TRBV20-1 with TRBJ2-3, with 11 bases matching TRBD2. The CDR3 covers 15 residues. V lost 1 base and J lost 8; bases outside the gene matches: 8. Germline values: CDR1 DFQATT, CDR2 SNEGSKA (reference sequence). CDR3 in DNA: TGCAGTGCTAGAGGAACTAGCGGGGGCCTCGGTACGCAGTATTTT. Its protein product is CSARGTSGGLGTQYF.

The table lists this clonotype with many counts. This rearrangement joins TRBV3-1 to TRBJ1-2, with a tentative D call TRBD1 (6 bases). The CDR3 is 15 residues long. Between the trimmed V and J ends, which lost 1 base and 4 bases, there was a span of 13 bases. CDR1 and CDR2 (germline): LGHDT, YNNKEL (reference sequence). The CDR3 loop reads CASSQGIAGAYGYTF. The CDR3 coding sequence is TGTGCCAGCAGCCAAGGGATCGCAGGGGCCTATGGCTACACCTTC.

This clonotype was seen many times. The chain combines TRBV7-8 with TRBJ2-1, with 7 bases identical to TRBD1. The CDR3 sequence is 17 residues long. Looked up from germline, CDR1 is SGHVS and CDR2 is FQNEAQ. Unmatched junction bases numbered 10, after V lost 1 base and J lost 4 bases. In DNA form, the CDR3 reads TGTGCCAGCAGCTTAGGAGGCAGGGGGAAGAATTACAATGAGCAGTTCTTC. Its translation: CASSLGGRGKNYNEQFF.